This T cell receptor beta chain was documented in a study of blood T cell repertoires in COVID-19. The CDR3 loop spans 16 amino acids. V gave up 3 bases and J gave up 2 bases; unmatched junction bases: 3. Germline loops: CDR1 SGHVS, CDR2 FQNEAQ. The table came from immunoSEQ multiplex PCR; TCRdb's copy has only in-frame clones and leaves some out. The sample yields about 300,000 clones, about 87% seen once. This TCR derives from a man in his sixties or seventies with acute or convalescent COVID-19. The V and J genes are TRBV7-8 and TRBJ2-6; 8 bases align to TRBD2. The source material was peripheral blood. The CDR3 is CASSLAGGTGANVLTF. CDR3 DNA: TGTGCCAGCAGCTTGGCGGGGGGTACTGGGGCCAACGTCCTGACTTTC.